Listed here are 15 T cell receptor beta chains from one sample, sequenced in a study of blood T cell repertoires in COVID-19. TCRdb's table, derived via immunoSEQ multiplex PCR, lists solely in-frame clones and lacks some. The sample lists under 40,000 clones; almost 80% were seen once. The specimen was peripheral blood. Source of these receptors: a woman in her fifties or sixties with acute or convalescent COVID-19.

The chain employs TRBV20-1 and TRBJ1-6, with a tentative D call TRBD1 (6 bases). The CDR3 extends over 14 amino acids. V gave up 3 bases and J gave up 8 bases, with 14 bases separating them. CDR1 is DFQATT and CDR2 is SNEGSKA in the germline V gene (reference sequence). This CDR3 reads CSASNGQLHSPLHF. CDR3 coding DNA: TGCAGTGCTAGTAATGGACAGCTTCATTCACCCCTCCACTTT.

The chain employs TRBV19 and TRBJ1-5; a weak D match, TRBD1 (5 bases). Germline CDR1 LNHDA, CDR2 SQIVND (reference sequence). The CDR3 spans 14 residues. With 10 bases removed from V and 3 bases from J, the gap between germline ends came to 16 bases. The CDR3 nucleotides are TGTGCCATTGGGACTGAGATTAACAATCAGCCCCAGCATTTT. It is translated as CAIGTEINNQPQHF. Full variable domain (remainder filled in from reference TRBV19 and TRBJ1-5): DGGITQSPKYLFRKEGQNVTLSCEQNLNHDAMYWYRQDPGQGLRLIYYSQIVNDFQKGDIAEGYSVSREKKESFPLTVTSAQKNPTAFYLCAIGTEINNQPQHFGDGTRLSIL.

The rearrangement joins TRBV5-8 to TRBJ2-3; D call uncertain. Trimming pared 2 bases from V and 2 bases from J, leaving 6 bases between. Looked up from germline, CDR1 is SGHTS and CDR2 is YDEGEE. The CDR3 is 13 amino acids. CDR3 nucleotides: TGTGCCAGCAGCTTTACAGACACAGATACGCAGTATTTT. Translating it yields CASSFTDTDTQYF.

This clone was counted only a few times. The chain employs TRBV28 and TRBJ1-6; TRBD1 might be the D (5 bases). The CDR3 is made up of 14 amino acids. The germline V gene encodes CDR1 MDHEN and CDR2 SYDVKM. V shed 0 bases and J shed 10 bases, with 10 bases lying between them. In DNA form, the CDR3 reads TGTGCCAGCAGTTTATGGAGCAAGGGGTCACCCCTCCACTTT. This gives the protein CASSLWSKGSPLHF. The full variable domain, rest sourced from reference TRBV28 and TRBJ1-6, is DVKVTQSSRYLVKRTGEKVFLECVQDMDHENMFWYRQDPGLGLRLIYFSYDVKMKEKGDIPEGYSVSREKKERFSLILESASTNQTSMYLCASSLWSKGSPLHFGNGTRLTVT.

Here the CDR3 DNA reads TGTGCCTGGTCGGGCACAGATACGCAGTATTTT. This sequence encodes CAWSGTDTQYF. The V gene is TRBV30, the J gene TRBJ2-3; D is unclear. From germline, CDR1 is GTSNPN and CDR2 SVGIG (reference sequence). Trimming cost V 5 bases and J 1 base, with 4 bases left between them. The CDR3 contains 11 residues. Full variable domain (missing parts from reference TRBV30 and TRBJ2-3): SQTIHQWPATLVQPVGSPLSLECTVEGTSNPNLYWYRQAAGRGLQLLFYSVGIGQISSEVPQNLSASRPQDRQFILSSKKLLLSDSGFYLCAWSGTDTQYFGPGTRLTVL.

The J gene is TRBJ2-7, the V gene TRBV5-1; 10 nucleotides agree with TRBD2. The CDR3 extends over 15 amino acids. Germline CDR1 is SGHRS and CDR2 is YFSETQ. V lost 4 bases to trimming and J lost 0 bases; unmatched junction nucleotides: 4. CDR3 nucleotide sequence: TGCGCCAGCAGCGTAGCGGGGGGCCTCTCCTACGAGCAGTACTTC. Its protein product is CASSVAGGLSYEQYF. The full variable domain, rest sourced from reference TRBV5-1 and TRBJ2-7, is KAGVTQTPRYLIKTRGQQVTLSCSPISGHRSVSWYQQTPGQGLQFLFEYFSETQRNKGNFPGRFSGRQFSNSRSEMNVSTLELGDSALYLCASSVAGGLSYEQYFGPGTRLTVT.

V gene TRBV2 combines with J gene TRBJ1-2, with D unclear. The CDR3 contains 12 residues. Germline V gene sequence: CDR1 SNHLY, CDR2 FYNNEI. V dropped 4 bases and J dropped 8 bases, with 11 bases sitting between them. The CDR3 is CASSVEGKGYTF. Here the CDR3 DNA reads TGTGCCAGCAGTGTAGAGGGCAAAGGCTACACCTTC.

This clone was picked up one time. The chain employs TRBV3-1 (or the pseudogene TRBV3-2) and TRBJ2-7, with D maybe TRBD2 (5 bases). CDR1 and CDR2 (germline): LGHDT, YNNKEL (reference sequence). This CDR3 comprises 14 residues. V dropped 4 bases and J dropped 7 bases, with 17 bases sitting between them. This chain's CDR3 is CASSPQRQSGEQYF. The CDR3, as DNA: TGTGCCAGCAGCCCCCAAAGGCAGTCGGGGGAGCAGTACTTC.

This clone came up a few times. V gene TRBV2 combines with J gene TRBJ2-2; 7 bases are a match to TRBD1. The CDR3 is 15 amino acids. Germline values: CDR1 SNHLY, CDR2 FYNNEI. Trimming took 5 bases from V and 8 from J; bases not matched to a gene: 11. The chain's CDR3 is CASSLYWTGVGELFF. CDR3 DNA: TGTGCCAGCAGTCTTTATTGGACAGGAGTGGGGGAGCTGTTTTTT. Complete variable domain (other parts from reference TRBV2 and TRBJ2-2): EPEVTQTPSHQVTQMGQEVILRCVPISNHLYFYWYRQILGQKVEFLVSFYNNEISEKSEIFDDQFSVERPDGSNFTLKIRSTKLEDSAMYFCASSLYWTGVGELFFGEGSRLTVL.

The J gene is TRBJ1-4, the V gene TRBV10-3; 7 nucleotides agree with TRBD1. Germline V lookup: CDR1 ENHRY, CDR2 SYGVKD. This CDR3 region has 15 residues. V was clipped by 4 bases and J by 0 bases; unmatched bases: 2. The CDR3 DNA is TGTGCCATCAGTGTGGGGACAGCAACTAATGAAAAACTGTTTTTT. It specifies CAISVGTATNEKLFF.

V is TRBV19 and J is TRBJ1-2; 7 bases align to TRBD1. CDR3 length: 16 amino acids. Trimming cost V 4 bases and J 8 bases; bases outside gene matches: 16. Germline values: CDR1 LNHDA, CDR2 SQIVND (reference sequence). The CDR3 protein is CASSTFRQGTSGGYTF. CDR3 bases: TGTGCCAGTAGTACCTTTCGACAGGGTACTTCGGGAGGCTACACCTTC.

V gene TRBV19 combines with J gene TRBJ1-2; D uncertain. Germline lookup yields CDR1 LNHDA and CDR2 SQIVND (reference sequence). The V end was cut by 4 bases, the J end by 5 bases, with 17 bases between. This CDR3 spans 15 amino acids. The CDR3 sequence is CASSRVRPEAYGYTF. CDR3 nucleotide sequence: TGTGCCAGTAGTAGGGTCCGTCCGGAGGCTTATGGCTACACCTTC.

The chain joins TRBV30 to TRBJ1-3; 9 nucleotides align to TRBD1. The CDR3 length is 15 residues. The germline V gene encodes CDR1 GTSNPN and CDR2 SVGIG (reference sequence). J gave up 2 bases and V 0 bases, and 2 bases lay outside the gene matches. CDR3 coding DNA: TGTGCCTGGAGTGTATACAGGGGGCCTGGAAACACCATATATTTT. Encoded protein: CAWSVYRGPGNTIYF.

The chain joins TRBV11-2 to TRBJ2-3, with 10 bases identical to TRBD2. The CDR3 has 15 amino acids. Germline V gene data show CDR1 as SGHAT and CDR2 as FQNNGV. V shed 5 bases, J shed 1 base, and the junction held 3 bases outside the gene matches. The CDR3 reads CASSPSGGRTDTQYF. DNA of the CDR3: TGTGCCAGCAGCCCTAGCGGGGGCCGCACAGATACGCAGTATTTT.

The chain couples TRBV3-1 (or the pseudogene TRBV3-2) to TRBJ1-5; 9 nucleotides align to TRBD1. The CDR3 is 15 residues long. CDR1 LGHDT and CDR2 YNNKEL come from the germline V gene (reference sequence). J gave up 4 bases and V 4 bases, and 5 bases lay outside the gene matches. In nucleotides, the CDR3 is TGTGCCAGCAGCCGGGGACAGGGACTGAATCAGCCCCAGCATTTT. It specifies CASSRGQGLNQPQHF.